This passage covers 14 T cell receptor beta chains from one sample sequenced in a study of T-cell memory formation after mild COVID-19 (dated by TCRdb to the early 2020s). Receptor libraries were prepared by 5' RACE. Instrument used: Illumina NovaSeq 6000. Using fastp trimming at Q25 and MiXCR clonotype assembly, TCRdb reanalyzed the public sequencing data and kept in-frame beta chains. Every CDR3 protein is listed once, alongside the most common genes and DNA of its rows. This sample holds 470,000 or so distinct CDR3 sequences; roughly 25% were observed only once. The ten largest clones add up to under 15% of the sample. Sequences were obtained from PBMCs or a T cell subset sorted from them (not recorded which). The origin of the receptors is an adult woman who had mild COVID-19 (a few samples of this study predate the infection). The sample titles of this study are shuffled in the database, so cell type and time point are left out; the donor was told from shared clones.

Concerning this clonotype: Relative to the germline gene, one junction end is altered; a read error may explain this. The chain joins TRBV20-1 to TRBJ1-1; weak D call: TRBD1 (6 bases). The germline V gene has CDR1 DFQATT and CDR2 SNEGSKA (reference sequence). This CDR3 spans 14 amino acids. The CDR3 loop reads CSARAPDRNTEALF. The DNA of the CDR3 is TGCAGTGCTAGAGCACCCGACAGGAACACTGAAGCTCTCTTT.

This clonotype was recorded at least ten times. The V and J genes are TRBV12-3 or TRBV12-4 and TRBJ2-1; D is possibly TRBD1 or TRBD2 (5 bases each). This CDR3 spans 14 amino acids. Trimming shortened V by 4 bases and J by 7 bases, and 14 bases separated the two germline ends. The CDR3, as DNA: TGTGCCAGCAGTTCCCTCGGGGCTGGAAATGAGCAGTTCTTC. Translating gives CASSSLGAGNEQFF.

This clonotype was counted only a few times. V usage is TRBV29-1 and J usage is TRBJ2-7, with D uncertain. The germline V gene has CDR1 SQVTM and CDR2 ANQGSEA. The CDR3 sequence is 11 residues long. Trimming took off 1 base at V and 2 bases at J, with 3 bases between the two ends. The CDR3 DNA is TGCAGCGTTGAAGGAACCTACGAGCAGTACTTC. Translated: CSVEGTYEQYF.

This clonotype was counted at least ten times. The J gene is TRBJ2-6, the V gene TRBV5-1; the D gene is possibly TRBD2 (5 bases). Trimming removed 4 bases from V and 4 bases from J, with 6 bases in between. The CDR3 has 13 amino acids. Germline V gene lookup returns CDR1 SGHRS and CDR2 YFSETQ. The CDR3 DNA is TGCGCCAGCAGCCCGGGGGGGGCCAACGTCCTGACTTTC. As protein: CASSPGGANVLTF.

This clonotype was found a few times. The chain combines TRBV5-1 with TRBJ2-6; 7 nucleotides line up with TRBD1. Unmatched junction bases numbered 3, after V lost 5 bases and J lost 4 bases. This CDR3 comprises 14 residues. Germline CDR1 SGHRS, CDR2 YFSETQ. For the CDR3, the DNA is TGCGCCAGCAGTCCGGGACAGGGGGCCAACGTCCTGACTTTC. Protein: CASSPGQGANVLTF.

This clonotype has more than one count but fewer than ten. The genes are TRBV7-9 and TRBJ1-1; D call uncertain. Trimming took 5 bases from V and 10 from J, leaving 14 bases between them. The CDR3 has 12 residues. Per germline, CDR1 SEHNR and CDR2 FQNEAQ (reference sequence). CDR3 DNA sequence: TGTGCCAGCAGCCCTCGGAGTGAGGGAGCTTTCTTT. Its translation is CASSPRSEGAFF.

The V gene is TRBV7-9, the J gene TRBJ2-7; a weak D match, TRBD1 (6 bases). Germline CDR1 SEHNR, CDR2 FQNEAQ (reference sequence). Deletions cut 1 base from V and 0 bases from J, with 13 bases between. CDR3 length: 16 amino acids. The CDR3 DNA reads as TGTGCCAGCAGCTTAGAGGGGCAGGGGTTCTCCTACGAGCAGTACTTC. Its translation: CASSLEGQGFSYEQYF. Based on the CDR3 plus reference TRBV7-9 and TRBJ2-7, the full variable domain is DTGVSQNPRHKITKRGQNVTFRCDPISEHNRLYWYRQTLGQGPEFLTYFQNEAQLEKSRLLSDRFSAERPKGSFSTLEIQRTEQGDSAMYLCASSLEGQGFSYEQYFGPGTRLTVT.

The V call is TRBV11-2, the J call TRBJ2-5; D gene uncertain. Germline V gene data show CDR1 as SGHAT and CDR2 as FQNNGV. The CDR3 is 13 residues long. Trimming cost V 5 bases and J 7 bases, with 14 bases left between them. CDR3 sequence (DNA): TGTGCCAGCAGCCTGAGAGACCCTGTGACCCAGTACTTC. Amino acids: CASSLRDPVTQYF. The full variable domain, rest sourced from reference TRBV11-2 and TRBJ2-5, is EAGVAQSPRYKIIEKRQSVAFWCNPISGHATLYWYQQILGQGPKLLIQFQNNGVVDDSQLPKDRFSAERLKGVDSTLKIQPAKLEDSAVYLCASSLRDPVTQYFGPGTRLLVL.

The chain carries TRBV7-2 and TRBJ2-1; D is perhaps TRBD2 (5 bases). The V end was cut by 2 bases, the J end by 9 bases, with 14 bases between. The CDR3 sequence is 14 residues long. Germline CDR1 SGHTA, CDR2 FQGNSA. In DNA, the CDR3 is TGTGCCAGCAGCTTATTCGGGATTGACCTTGAGCAGTTCTTC. This encodes CASSLFGIDLEQFF.

The table lists this clonotype with a few counts. V gene TRBV5-1 combines with J gene TRBJ2-5; D is undetermined. This CDR3 has 15 amino acids. Germline CDR1 SGHRS, CDR2 YFSETQ. Trimming took 0 bases from V and 1 from J, leaving 10 bases between them. CDR3 region: CASSLDVSRQETQYF. Written as DNA, the CDR3 is TGCGCCAGCAGCTTGGACGTATCCCGCCAAGAGACCCAGTACTTC.

This clonotype occurred a few times. Germline and junction disagree at one end, which may indicate a read error. This CDR3 is CASSPGTGTFWIF. The CDR3, as DNA: TGTGCCAGCAGCCCCGGAACCGGGACTTTCTGGATCTTC. The chain employs TRBV3-1 and TRBJ2-1, with a possible D match to TRBD2 (6 bases). Germline CDR1 LGHDT, CDR2 YNNKEL (reference sequence). The CDR3 has 13 residues.

The rearrangement links TRBV7-8 to TRBJ2-2; no clear D gene. The germline V gene encodes CDR1 SGHVS and CDR2 FQNEAQ. The CDR3 is 13 residues long. V was pared by 3 bases and J by 1 base, with 3 bases between. The CDR3 sequence is CASSFLNTGELFF. CDR3 bases: TGTGCCAGCAGCTTTTTGAACACCGGGGAGCTGTTTTTT.

This chain connects TRBV5-1 to TRBJ2-5, with TRBD1 identical over 8 bases. The CDR3 spans 14 residues. Germline CDR1 is SGHRS and CDR2 is YFSETQ. V lost 5 bases, J lost 4 bases, and 7 bases stayed unmatched. CDR3 DNA: TGCGCCAGCAGTGGACAGGGTATCCCAGAGACCCAGTACTTC. Its protein is CASSGQGIPETQYF.

The rearrangement uses TRBV11-3 and TRBJ2-5; 9 bases match TRBD1. Trimming took 1 base from V and 4 from J; bases not matched to a gene: 4. The CDR3 covers 15 residues. Germline V gives CDR1 SGHNT, CDR2 YENEEA. The CDR3 is CASSLGSTGGETQYF. The CDR3 DNA sequence: TGTGCCAGCAGCTTAGGGTCGACAGGGGGAGAGACCCAGTACTTC.